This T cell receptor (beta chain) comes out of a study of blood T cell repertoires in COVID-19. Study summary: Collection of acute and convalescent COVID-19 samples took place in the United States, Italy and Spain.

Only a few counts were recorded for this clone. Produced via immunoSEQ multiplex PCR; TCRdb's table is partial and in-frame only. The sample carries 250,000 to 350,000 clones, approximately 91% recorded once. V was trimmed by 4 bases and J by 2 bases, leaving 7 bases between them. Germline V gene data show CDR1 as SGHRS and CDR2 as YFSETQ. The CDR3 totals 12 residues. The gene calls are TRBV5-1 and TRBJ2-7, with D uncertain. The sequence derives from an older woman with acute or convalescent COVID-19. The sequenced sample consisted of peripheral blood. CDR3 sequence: CASSLLAYEQYF. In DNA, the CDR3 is TGCGCCAGCAGCCTCCTAGCCTACGAGCAGTACTTC.